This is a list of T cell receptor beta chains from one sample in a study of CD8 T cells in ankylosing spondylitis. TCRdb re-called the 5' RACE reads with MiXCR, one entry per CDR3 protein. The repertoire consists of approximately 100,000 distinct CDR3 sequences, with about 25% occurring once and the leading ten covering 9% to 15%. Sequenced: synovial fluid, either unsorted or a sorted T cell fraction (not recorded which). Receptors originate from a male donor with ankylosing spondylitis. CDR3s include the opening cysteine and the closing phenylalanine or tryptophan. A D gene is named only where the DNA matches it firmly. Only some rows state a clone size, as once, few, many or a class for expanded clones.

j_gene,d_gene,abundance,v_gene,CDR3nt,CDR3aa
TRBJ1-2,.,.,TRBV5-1,TGCGCCAGCAGCTTGGATTTCGATGGCTACACCTTC,CASSLDFDGYTF
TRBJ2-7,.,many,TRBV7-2,TGTGCCAGCAGCTTAGAGGTGGGAGCTTACTACGAGCAGTACTTC,CASSLEVGAYYEQYF
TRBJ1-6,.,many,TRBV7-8,TGTGCCAGCAGCTTAGGTCGAGATTCACCCCTCCACTTT,CASSLGRDSPLHF
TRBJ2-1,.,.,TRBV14,TGTGCCAGCAGCCAGGGGTACTCCTACAATGAGCAGTTCTTC,CASSQGYSYNEQFF
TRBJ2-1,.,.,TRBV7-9,TGTGCCAGCAGCCGGACGAAAGCGGGCCTATCCTACAATGAGCAGTTCTTC,CASSRTKAGLSYNEQFF
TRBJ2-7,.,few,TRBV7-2,TGTGCCAGCAGCTTATGGGGGACGGCGACCAACGAGCAGTACTTC,CASSLWGTATNEQYF
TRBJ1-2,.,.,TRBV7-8,TGTGCCAGCAGCCCGACTGGTCCGAACACTAACTATGGCTACACCTTC,CASSPTGPNTNYGYTF
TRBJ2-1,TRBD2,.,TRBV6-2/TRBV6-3,TGTGCCAGCAGCGGACTAGCGGAGTACAATGAGCAGTTCTTC,CASSGLAEYNEQFF
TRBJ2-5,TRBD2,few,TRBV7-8,TGTGCCAGCAGCATAATCCTAGCGGGAGGGTTTTCAGAGACCCAGTACTTC,CASSIILAGGFSETQYF
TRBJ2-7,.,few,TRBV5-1,TGCGCCAGCAGAGTTTCGGGAAGTGGAGTCTACGAGCAGTACTTC,CASRVSGSGVYEQYF
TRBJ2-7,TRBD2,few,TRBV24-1,TGTGCCACCAGTGACCCCAGCGGGAGCAACGAGCAGTACTTC,CATSDPSGSNEQYF
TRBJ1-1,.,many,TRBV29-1,TGCAGCGTTGTGGGAGGGGACCCTGAAGCTTTCTTT,CSVVGGDPEAFF
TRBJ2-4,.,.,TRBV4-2,TGTGCCAGCAGCCAAGACGTAGGTAGCTCCTCAGCCAAAAACATTCAGTACTTC,CASSQDVGSSSAKNIQYF
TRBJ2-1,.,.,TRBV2,TGTGCCAGCAGTGAATACAATGAGCAGTTCTTC,CASSEYNEQFF
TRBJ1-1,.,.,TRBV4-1,TGCGCCAGCAGCGCCTGGGGGGGCCACACTGAAGCTTTCTTT,CASSAWGGHTEAFF
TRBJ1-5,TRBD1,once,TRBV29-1,TGCAGCGTCCTAATACAGGGGGCTAGAGGACAGCCCCAGCATTTT,CSVLIQGARGQPQHF
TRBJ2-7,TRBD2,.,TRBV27,TGTGCCAGCAGTCCGCCGACTAGCCTCCACGAGCAGTACTTC,CASSPPTSLHEQYF
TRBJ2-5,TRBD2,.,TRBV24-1,TGTGCCACCAGTGACCTAGCGGGACCACAAGAGACCCAGTACTTC,CATSDLAGPQETQYF
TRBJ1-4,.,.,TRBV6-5,TGTGCCAGCAGTTCGCCGGCTGGGGGGGAAAAACTGTTTTTT,CASSSPAGGEKLFF
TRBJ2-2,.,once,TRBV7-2,TGTGCCAGCAGAGAACAGAACACCGGGGAGCTGTTTTTT,CASREQNTGELFF
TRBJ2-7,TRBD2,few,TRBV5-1,TGCGCCAGCAGAAGACTAGCGGGAACCTACGAGCAGTACTTC,CASRRLAGTYEQYF
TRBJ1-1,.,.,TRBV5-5,TGTGCCAGCACCTCCGCGGGAACGACTGAAGCTTTCTTT,CASTSAGTTEAFF
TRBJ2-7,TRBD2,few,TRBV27,TGTGCCAGCAGTTCCGGACTAGCGGGAGTATACGAGCAGTACTTC,CASSSGLAGVYEQYF
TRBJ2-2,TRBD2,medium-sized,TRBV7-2,TGTGCCAGCAGCATTTTAGCGGGAAACACCGGGGAGCTGTTTTTT,CASSILAGNTGELFF
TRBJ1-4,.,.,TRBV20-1,TGCAGTGCTAGATTGACACCAACTAATGAAAAACTGTTTTTT,CSARLTPTNEKLFF
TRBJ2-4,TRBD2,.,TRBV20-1,TGCAGTGCTAACCTAGCGGTCTTAACCAAAAACATTCAGTACTTC,CSANLAVLTKNIQYF
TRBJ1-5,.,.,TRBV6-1,TGTGCCAGCAGAACAGACTCGGGAATGGAGTACAGCAATCAGCCCCAGCATTTT,CASRTDSGMEYSNQPQHF
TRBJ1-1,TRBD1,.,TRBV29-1,TGCAGCGTTAGACAGGGGGGGAACACTGAAGCTTTCTTT,CSVRQGGNTEAFF
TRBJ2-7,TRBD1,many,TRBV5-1,TGCGCCAGCAGCTTGAACCCGGGACAGGGGGCGAAAGAGCAGTACTTC,CASSLNPGQGAKEQYF
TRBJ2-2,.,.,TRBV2,TGTGCCAGCAGCCGTTACACCGGGGAGCTGTTTTTT,CASSRYTGELFF
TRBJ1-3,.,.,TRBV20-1,TGCAGTGCTATGCACAGGGTGGGGAACACCATATATTTT,CSAMHRVGNTIYF
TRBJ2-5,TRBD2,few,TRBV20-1,TGCAGTGCTAGCAACCTAGCGGGAGGTAGTGAGACCCAGTACTTC,CSASNLAGGSETQYF
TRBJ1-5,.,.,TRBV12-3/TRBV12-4,TGTGCCAGCAGTTTGGGTCCGGGGGGAAGTAGTCAGCCCCAGCATTTT,CASSLGPGGSSQPQHF